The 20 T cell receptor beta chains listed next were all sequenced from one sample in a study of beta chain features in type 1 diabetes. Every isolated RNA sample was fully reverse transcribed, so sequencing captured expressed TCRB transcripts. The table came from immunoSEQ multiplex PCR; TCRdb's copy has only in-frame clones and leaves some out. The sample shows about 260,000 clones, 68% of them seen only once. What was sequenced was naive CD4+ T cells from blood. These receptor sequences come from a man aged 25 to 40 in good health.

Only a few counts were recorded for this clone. CDR3 region: CAIRDTPSTDTQYF. The DNA of the CDR3 is TGTGCCATCAGGGACACCCCCAGCACAGATACGCAGTATTTT. The chain combines TRBV10-3 with TRBJ2-3, with a tentative D call TRBD1 (5 bases). V was shortened by 6 bases and J by 0 bases, with 10 bases between the two germline ends. Germline CDR1 ENHRY, CDR2 SYGVKD. This CDR3 comprises 14 residues.

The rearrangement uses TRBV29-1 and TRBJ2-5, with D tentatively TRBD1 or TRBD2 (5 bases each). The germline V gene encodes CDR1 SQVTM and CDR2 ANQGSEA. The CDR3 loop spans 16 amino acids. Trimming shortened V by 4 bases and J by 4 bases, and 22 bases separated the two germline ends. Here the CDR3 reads CSVGVRDGVFRETQYF. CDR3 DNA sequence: TGCAGCGTTGGGGTACGGGACGGTGTGTTCCGAGAGACCCAGTACTTC.

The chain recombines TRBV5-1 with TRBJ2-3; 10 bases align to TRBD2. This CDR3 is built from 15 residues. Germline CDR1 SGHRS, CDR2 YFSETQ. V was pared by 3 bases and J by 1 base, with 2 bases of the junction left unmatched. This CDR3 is CASSWGTSGTDTQYF. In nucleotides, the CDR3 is TGCGCCAGCAGCTGGGGGACTAGCGGCACAGATACGCAGTATTTT.

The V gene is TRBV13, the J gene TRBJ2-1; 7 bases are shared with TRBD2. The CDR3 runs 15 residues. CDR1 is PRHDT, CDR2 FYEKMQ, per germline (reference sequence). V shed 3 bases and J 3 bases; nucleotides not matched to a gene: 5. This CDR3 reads CASSFWREIYNEQFF. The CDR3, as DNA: TGTGCCAGCAGCTTTTGGCGGGAGATCTACAATGAGCAGTTCTTC.

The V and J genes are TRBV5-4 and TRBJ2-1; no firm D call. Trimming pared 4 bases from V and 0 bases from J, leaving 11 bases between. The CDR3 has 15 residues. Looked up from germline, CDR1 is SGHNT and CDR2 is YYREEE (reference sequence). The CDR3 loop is CASSKTQDSYNEQFF. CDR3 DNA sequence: TGTGCCAGCAGCAAGACACAAGACTCCTACAATGAGCAGTTCTTC.

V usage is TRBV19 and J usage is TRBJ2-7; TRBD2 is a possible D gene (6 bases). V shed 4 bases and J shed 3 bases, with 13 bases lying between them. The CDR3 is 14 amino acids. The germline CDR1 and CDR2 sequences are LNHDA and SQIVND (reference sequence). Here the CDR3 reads CASSTSPGVYEQYF. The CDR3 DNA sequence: TGTGCCAGTAGTACCTCCCCGGGGGTCTACGAGCAGTACTTC.

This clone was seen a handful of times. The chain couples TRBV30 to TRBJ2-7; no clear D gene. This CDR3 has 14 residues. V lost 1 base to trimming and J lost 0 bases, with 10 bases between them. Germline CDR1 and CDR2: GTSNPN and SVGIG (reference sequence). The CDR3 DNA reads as TGTGCCTGGAGTGGAGGCCACAGCTCCTACGAGCAGTACTTC. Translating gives CAWSGGHSSYEQYF.

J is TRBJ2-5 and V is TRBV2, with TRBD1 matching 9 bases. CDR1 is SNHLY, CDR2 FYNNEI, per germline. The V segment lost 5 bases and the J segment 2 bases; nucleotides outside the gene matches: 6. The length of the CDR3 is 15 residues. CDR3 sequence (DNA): TGTGCCAGCAGTCAACCGGGACAGGGTCAAGAGACCCAGTACTTC. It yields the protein CASSQPGQGQETQYF.

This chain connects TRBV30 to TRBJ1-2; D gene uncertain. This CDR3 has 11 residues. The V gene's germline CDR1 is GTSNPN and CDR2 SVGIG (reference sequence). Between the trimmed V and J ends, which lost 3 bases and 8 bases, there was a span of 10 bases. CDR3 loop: CAWRETGGYTF. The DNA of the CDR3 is TGTGCCTGGAGAGAAACGGGAGGCTACACCTTC.

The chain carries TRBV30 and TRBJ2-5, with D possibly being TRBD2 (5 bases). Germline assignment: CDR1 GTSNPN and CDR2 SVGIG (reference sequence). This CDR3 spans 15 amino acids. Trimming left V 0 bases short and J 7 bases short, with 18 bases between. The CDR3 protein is CAWSVRGSSVGTQYF. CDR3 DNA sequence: TGTGCCTGGAGTGTACGAGGAAGTAGCGTGGGGACCCAGTACTTC. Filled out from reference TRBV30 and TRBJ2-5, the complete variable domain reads SQTIHQWPATLVQPVGSPLSLECTVEGTSNPNLYWYRQAAGRGLQLLFYSVGIGQISSEVPQNLSASRPQDRQFILSSKKLLLSDSGFYLCAWSVRGSSVGTQYFGPGTRLLVL.

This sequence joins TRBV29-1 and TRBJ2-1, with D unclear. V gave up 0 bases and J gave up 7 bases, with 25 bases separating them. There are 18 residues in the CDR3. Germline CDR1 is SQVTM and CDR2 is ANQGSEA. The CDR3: CSVEDPLAIQNSANEQFF. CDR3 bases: TGCAGCGTTGAAGATCCCCTTGCAATCCAGAACAGCGCTAATGAGCAGTTCTTC.

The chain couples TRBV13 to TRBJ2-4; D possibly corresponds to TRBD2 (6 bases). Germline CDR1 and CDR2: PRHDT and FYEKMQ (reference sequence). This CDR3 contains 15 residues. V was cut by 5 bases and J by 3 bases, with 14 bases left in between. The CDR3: CASSPPGVDKNIQYF. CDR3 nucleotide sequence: TGTGCCAGCAGCCCCCCGGGGGTGGACAAAAACATTCAGTACTTC.

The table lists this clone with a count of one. DNA for the CDR3: TGCAGCGTTTCGCCCCTCTATAACTATGGCTACACCTTC. Translated, it gives CSVSPLYNYGYTF. The J gene is TRBJ1-2, the V gene TRBV29-1; no clear D. Germline-derived CDR1 and CDR2 are SQVTM and ANQGSEA. CDR3 length: 13 amino acids. V lost 5 bases and J lost 1, with 11 bases in between.

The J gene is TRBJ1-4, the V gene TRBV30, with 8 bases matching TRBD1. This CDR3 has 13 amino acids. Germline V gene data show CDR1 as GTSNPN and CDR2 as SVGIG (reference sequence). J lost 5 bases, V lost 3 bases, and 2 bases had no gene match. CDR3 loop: CAWSDRGNEKLFF. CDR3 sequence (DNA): TGTGCCTGGAGCGACAGGGGAAATGAAAAACTGTTTTTT. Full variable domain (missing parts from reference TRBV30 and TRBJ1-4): SQTIHQWPATLVQPVGSPLSLECTVEGTSNPNLYWYRQAAGRGLQLLFYSVGIGQISSEVPQNLSASRPQDRQFILSSKKLLLSDSGFYLCAWSDRGNEKLFFGSGTQLSVL.

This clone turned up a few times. CDR3 amino acids: CASSYSPRQGDYEQYF. CDR3 DNA sequence: TGTGCCAGCAGTTACTCCCCCCGACAGGGGGATTACGAGCAGTACTTC. The V call is TRBV6-6, the J call TRBJ2-7; 9 nucleotides match TRBD1. The CDR3 has 16 amino acids. After removal of 0 bases from V and 4 bases from J, the junction contained 7 bases not matched to a gene. Germline V CDR1 and CDR2: MNHNY, SVGAGI (reference sequence).

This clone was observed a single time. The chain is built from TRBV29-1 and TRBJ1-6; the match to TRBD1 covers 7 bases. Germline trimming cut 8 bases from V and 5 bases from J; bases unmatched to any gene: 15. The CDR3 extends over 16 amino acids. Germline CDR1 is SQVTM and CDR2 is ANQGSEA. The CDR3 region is CSPKKTDRKDNSPLHF. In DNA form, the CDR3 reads TGCAGCCCAAAAAAAACGGACAGGAAAGATAATTCACCCCTCCACTTT. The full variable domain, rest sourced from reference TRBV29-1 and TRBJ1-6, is SAVISQKPSRDICQRGTSLTIQCQVDSQVTMMFWYRQQPGQSLTLIATANQGSEATYESGFVIDKFPISRPNLTFSTLTVSNMSPEDSSIYLCSPKKTDRKDNSPLHFGNGTRLTVT.

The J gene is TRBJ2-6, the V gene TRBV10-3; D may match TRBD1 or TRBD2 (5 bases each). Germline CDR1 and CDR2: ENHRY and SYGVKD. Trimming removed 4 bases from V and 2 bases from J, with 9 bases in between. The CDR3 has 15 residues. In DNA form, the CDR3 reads TGTGCCATCAGTGGAGGGGTCACTGGGGCCAACGTCCTGACTTTC. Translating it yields CAISGGVTGANVLTF.

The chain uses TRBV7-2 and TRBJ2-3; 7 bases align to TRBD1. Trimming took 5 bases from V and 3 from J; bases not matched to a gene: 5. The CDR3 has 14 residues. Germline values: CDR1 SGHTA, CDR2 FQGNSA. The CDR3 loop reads CASSPDRDTDTQYF. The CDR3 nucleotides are TGTGCCAGCAGCCCAGACAGGGATACAGATACGCAGTATTTT.

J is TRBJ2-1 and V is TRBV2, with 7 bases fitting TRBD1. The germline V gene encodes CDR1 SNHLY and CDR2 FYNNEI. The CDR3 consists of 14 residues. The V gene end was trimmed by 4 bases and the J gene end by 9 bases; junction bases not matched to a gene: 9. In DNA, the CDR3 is TGTGCCAGCAGTGGGGAAACCGGGACAGTTGAGCAGTTCTTC. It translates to CASSGETGTVEQFF.

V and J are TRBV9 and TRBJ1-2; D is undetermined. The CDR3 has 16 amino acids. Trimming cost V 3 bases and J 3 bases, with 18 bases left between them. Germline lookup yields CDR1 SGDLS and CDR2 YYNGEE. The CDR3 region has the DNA TGTGCCAGCAGCGCTGGAGGACTAGTTAGTGACTATGGCTACACCTTC. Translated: CASSAGGLVSDYGYTF.